This T cell receptor (beta chain) emerged from a study of T cell responses to AZD1222 COVID-19 vaccine (dated by TCRdb to the early 2020s). For the wider study: AZD1222 recipients with second doses at about 4 weeks or about 12 weeks were pooled, because spike-specific TCR depth and breadth did not differ between schedules. TCR sequencing was performed for roughly 240 trial participants, of whom around 210 were given two doses of AZD1222 and some 26 were given two doses of MenACWY control vaccine. Trial participants were enrolled into age subgroups of 18-55, 56-69 and 70-plus years, which contained 148, 28 and 57 TCR-sequenced participants, respectively.

The CDR3 regions of human TCRbeta chains were analyzed by immunosequencing. In the authors' own workflow: Repertoire TCRs were matched against a reference library of SARS-CoV-2-specific TCRs generated with the MIRA antigen-specificity platform. Breadth was defined as the fraction of unique TCRs that were SARS-CoV-2-associated. Depth was defined as the fraction of total T cells that were SARS-CoV-2-associated. Using the MIRA data, each spike-specific TCR was mapped to the spike region that the TCR reacts to and placed in a CD4 or CD8 class. Log10-transformed breadth and depth values were compared by one-way ANOVA with Sidak's multiple comparisons tests. TCRdb retrieved this table from immuneACCESS and kept in-frame rearrangements only. Not all clones are present; in checked studies, unresolved V genes account for under half, and no reason is known for the remainder. Clone size and V and J calls were adopted from that table, with D and trimming inferred from the DNA. Here the sample has about 150,000 clones; approximately 90% occur a single time. The ten largest make up 1.1% to 1.5% of the sample.

Here is what the overall study found, with its caveats: Most participants were white British and females outnumbered males, and the authors suggested that clonal diversity may have been underestimated. Conclusions about previously exposed vaccinees are limited, since just 6 or 7 AZD1222 recipients were seropositive for SARS-CoV-2 at baseline. Reportedly, almost half of the unique spike-specific TCRs recognized epitopes lying outside the regions that are mutated in the B.1.351 and B.1.1.7 variants. The 56-69-year group was small, and its depth increase did not reach significance, likely because of low power. CD4 TCRs associated with the vaccine covered the entire spike protein, and the dominant responses were in regions 160-218 and 743-854. Because no samples from the day 14 peak response were available, repertoires could be characterized only after the peak T cell response. Spike-specific TCR breadth and depth rose significantly after two AZD1222 doses compared with day 0 and with MenACWY recipients.

As regards this clone: Its antigen remains unidentified. One base away there is no much larger clone; base qualities are not given.

The intended sense of this specimen's time point label: baseline before first vaccination. Vaccinee samples came from UK trials COV001 and COV002, including a single-blind randomized controlled phase 2/3 trial of AZD1222 (ChAdOx1 nCoV-19) in healthy adults. For TCRbeta chain sequencing, PBMC samples were collected from trial participants at day 0 and at day 28 after the second dose. According to the germline V gene, CDR1 reads SGHTA and CDR2 reads FQGNSA. V sheds 5 bases and J sheds 0 bases, leaving 11 bases between their ends. From the cysteine through the phenylalanine, the CDR3 covers 15 amino acids. Just the 45-base CDR3 DNA is kept, in frame starting at base 1.

The sequencing here drew on peripheral blood, taken on day 0 of AZD1222 vaccination. The receptor chain draws on TRBV7-2 and TRBJ1-3; confidence is insufficient to name the D gene. The source of this sequence is an adult in good health. Here is the DNA: TGTGCCAGCAGCAAGAGACTGTCCTCTGGAAACACCATATATTTT. Its protein is CASSKRLSSGNTIYF.